This T cell receptor (beta chain) appears in the sequencing data of a study of technical replicates of blood from a few donors. Profiling relied on immunoSEQ multiplex PCR, and the TCRdb table lists in-frame clones only, not all of them. In the table there are more than 65,000 clones, approximately 97% of which are singletons. The V gene's germline CDR1 is SGHAT and CDR2 FQNNGV. The V and J ends lost 1 base and 3 bases, in that order; junction bases with no gene match: 2. The CDR3 runs 14 residues. V usage is TRBV11-2 and J usage is TRBJ2-7; 8 bases fit TRBD1. The sequencing input was T cells isolated from PBMCs. The receptor was derived from a human donor in good health. The CDR3 sequence: CASSLVGTGYEQYF. Here the CDR3 DNA reads TGTGCCAGCAGCTTAGTTGGGACAGGCTACGAGCAGTACTTC.